The 22 T cell receptor beta chains presented below share a single source sample, sequenced in a study of shared clonotypes between healthy human individuals. Data came from immunoSEQ multiplex PCR; TCRdb stores just in-frame clones and leaves some out. The sample records about 490,000 clones, over 70% being singletons. Sequenced input: PBMCs. These receptors were taken from a woman aged 40-49 years in good health. Some clones in this sample may be carry-over from other donors' samples.

Turning to this clone: The same CDR3 can be traced to other DNA sequences in this sample. The chain's CDR3 is CASSLAGQGTEAFF. CDR3 coding DNA: TGCGCCAGCAGCTTGGCTGGGCAGGGCACTGAAGCTTTCTTT. V is TRBV5-1 and J is TRBJ1-1; D may be TRBD1 (5 bases). CDR3 length equals 14 residues. V gave up 0 bases and J gave up 4 bases, with 10 bases separating them. CDR1 and CDR2 (germline): SGHRS, YFSETQ.

V is TRBV9 and J is TRBJ2-3, with D possibly being TRBD1 (5 bases). V dropped 7 bases and J dropped 2 bases, with 14 bases sitting between them. The germline V gene encodes CDR1 SGDLS and CDR2 YYNGEE. This CDR3 is 14 amino acids long. CDR3 in amino acids: CASGYDSFTDTQYF. DNA of the CDR3: TGTGCCAGCGGCTATGACAGCTTCACAGATACGCAGTATTTT. The variable domain in full, with the rest retrieved from reference TRBV9 and TRBJ2-3, is DSGVTQTPKHLITATGQRVTLRCSPRSGDLSVYWYQQSLDQGLQFLIQYYNGEERAKGNILERFSAQQFPDLHSELNLSSLELGDSALYFCASGYDSFTDTQYFGPGTRLTVL.

In nucleotides, the CDR3 is TGTGCCAGCAGTCCCGCTAGCGGGAACACCGGGGAGCTGTTTTTT. Translated, it gives CASSPASGNTGELFF. This chain connects TRBV6-5 to TRBJ2-2; 7 positions match TRBD2. Germline V CDR1 and CDR2: MNHEY, SVGAGI. The J segment lost 1 base and the V segment lost 5 bases, leaving 4 bases of the junction unmatched. CDR3 size: 15 residues.

This CDR3 reads CASSRTGTRFGETQYF. The CDR3 DNA follows: TGTGCCAGCAGCAGAACCGGGACTAGGTTTGGGGAGACCCAGTACTTC. The V and J genes are TRBV7-2 and TRBJ2-5; 8 bases are a match to TRBD2. Germline trimming cut 5 bases from V and 5 bases from J; bases unmatched to any gene: 13. The CDR3 sequence is 16 residues long. The germline V gene has CDR1 SGHTA and CDR2 FQGNSA.

Regarding this clone: This sequence is one base from a far larger clone and is likely a read error. This same CDR3 is encoded by further DNA sequences in the sample. The V gene is TRBV12-5, the J gene TRBJ2-3; D is perhaps TRBD1 (6 bases). The CDR3 runs to 14 residues. Germline loops: CDR1 LGHNT, CDR2 FRNRAP. Here the CDR3 reads CASGPQDSADTQYF. In DNA, the CDR3 is TGCGCTAGTGGTCCGCAGGACAGTGCAGATACGCAGTATTTT.

The chain couples TRBV27 to TRBJ1-3, with D uncertain. The germline CDR1 and CDR2 sequences are MNHEY and SMNVEV (reference sequence). V was pared by 5 bases and J by 4 bases, with 3 bases between. CDR3 length: 11 residues. CDR3 sequence (DNA): TGTGCCAGCAGTCTGGGAAACACCATATATTTT. Its translation: CASSLGNTIYF.

The chain has TRBV27 and TRBJ2-1; D not resolved. The germline V gene has CDR1 MNHEY and CDR2 SMNVEV (reference sequence). The CDR3 loop spans 16 amino acids. The V end lost 4 bases, the J end lost 3 bases, and 16 bases lay between the germline ends. The CDR3, as DNA: TGTGCCAGCAGTTCCGTCCGAGGCCAAGTCTACAATGAGCAGTTCTTC. This encodes CASSSVRGQVYNEQFF.

V and J are TRBV13 and TRBJ2-3; D may match TRBD1 or TRBD2 (5 bases each). CDR1 PRHDT and CDR2 FYEKMQ come from the germline V gene (reference sequence). The CDR3 is 16 amino acids. V lost 5 bases and J 0 bases, leaving 15 bases between the germline ends. The CDR3 sequence is CASSPGTGSSTDTQYF. In DNA form, the CDR3 reads TGTGCCAGCAGCCCTGGGACCGGGTCGAGCACAGATACGCAGTATTTT.

As concerns this clone: One base separates it from a far larger clone, so it is likely a read error. The chain has TRBV28 and TRBJ1-5, with TRBD1 as a possible D gene (5 bases). The CDR3 is 16 residues long. Between the trimmed V and J ends, which lost 11 bases and 3 bases, there was a span of 23 bases. Germline V lookup: CDR1 MDHEN, CDR2 SYDVKM. CDR3 amino acids: CAGYGAGRQHNQPQHF. CDR3 sequence (DNA): TGTGCCGGCTACGGGGCCGGGAGGCAGCACAATCAGCCCCAGCATTTT.

The chain's CDR3 is CSAKDATNEKLFF. The CDR3 DNA sequence: TGCAGCGCCAAGGATGCAACTAATGAAAAACTGTTTTTT. The chain recombines TRBV29-1 with TRBJ1-4; no firm D call. The CDR3 runs 13 residues. The V gene lost 7 bases and the J gene lost 0 bases, with 9 bases spanning the gap. The germline CDR1 and CDR2 sequences are SQVTM and ANQGSEA.

This sequence joins TRBV29-1 and TRBJ2-2, with D unresolved. There are 14 residues in the CDR3. The V end lost 4 bases, the J end lost 1 base, and 10 bases lay between the germline ends. CDR1 and CDR2 (germline): SQVTM, ANQGSEA. DNA for the CDR3: TGCAGCGTTGGGGTAGCCAAGAACACCGGGGAGCTGTTTTTT. Its protein product is CSVGVAKNTGELFF.

In regard to this clone: Distinct nucleotide sequences in the sample also encode this CDR3. The V gene is TRBV11-3, the J gene TRBJ2-5, with D uncertain. This CDR3 is 12 amino acids long. With 4 bases removed from V and 2 bases from J, the gap between germline ends came to 5 bases. CDR1 SGHNT and CDR2 YENEEA come from the germline V gene. The chain's CDR3 is CASSSGQETQYF. CDR3 DNA: TGTGCCAGCAGCTCTGGGCAAGAGACCCAGTACTTC.

Of note for this clone: This likely traces to a read error, being one base from a far larger clone. The chain links TRBV5-6 to TRBJ1-2; 10 bases map to TRBD1. V was clipped by 4 bases and J by 7 bases; unmatched bases: 10. Germline V gene sequence: CDR1 SGHDT, CDR2 YYEEEE. The CDR3 loop spans 15 amino acids. The CDR3 sequence is CASSPIPTGGCGYTF. In DNA form, the CDR3 reads TGTGCCAGCAGCCCGATCCCGACAGGGGGCTGTGGCTACACCTTC.

CDR3 amino acids: CASSLELAGETDTQYF. The CDR3 nucleotides are TGCGCCAGCAGCTTGGAACTAGCGGGAGAGACAGATACGCAGTATTTT. The chain employs TRBV5-1 and TRBJ2-3, with TRBD2 matching over 11 bases. V dropped 0 bases and J dropped 3; count of bases not matched to a gene: 3. The CDR3 runs to 16 residues. Per the germline V gene, CDR1 is SGHRS and CDR2 is YFSETQ.

This clone was picked up one time. The V and J genes are TRBV15 and TRBJ1-3, with a weak D call TRBD1 (6 bases). The CDR3 has 15 residues. The ends were cut back, 3 bases at V and 1 base at J, with 10 bases in the middle. CDR1 LNHNV and CDR2 YYDKDF come from the germline V gene (reference sequence). CDR3: CATSSERGSGNTIYF. The DNA of the CDR3 is TGTGCCACCAGCAGCGAAAGGGGGTCTGGAAACACCATATATTTT.

The chain carries TRBV9 and TRBJ2-2; D could derive from TRBD1 or TRBD2 (5 bases each). CDR1 is SGDLS and CDR2 is YYNGEE in the germline V gene. This CDR3 is 17 amino acids long. V was trimmed by 2 bases and J by 6 bases, leaving 20 bases between them. CDR3 bases: TGTGCCAGCAGCGTGGTTGTCGCTGGGGGATTAGCCGGGGAGCTGTTTTTT. It translates to CASSVVVAGGLAGELFF.

CDR3 protein: CASSKGQGASGSSYEQYF. DNA for the CDR3: TGTGCCAGCAGCAAGGGACAGGGGGCTAGCGGGAGCTCCTACGAGCAGTACTTC. The gene calls are TRBV21-1 and TRBJ2-7; the table's D call, TRBD2, was not checked against the DNA. TRBV21-1 is assigned pseudogene status. The CDR3 runs to 18 residues.

The DNA of the CDR3 is TGTGCCAGCAGCCTCGGACAGGGGACGTTTGGCTACACCTTC. Amino acid sequence: CASSLGQGTFGYTF. The chain uses TRBV27 and TRBJ1-2; TRBD1 matches at 9 bases. This CDR3 is 14 amino acids long. CDR1 is MNHEY, CDR2 SMNVEV, per germline (reference sequence). The J segment lost 7 bases and the V segment lost 6 bases, leaving 9 bases of the junction unmatched.

The rearrangement joins TRBV7-2 to TRBJ2-7; D is undetermined. This CDR3 spans 15 amino acids. The germline V gene encodes CDR1 SGHTA and CDR2 FQGNSA. V gave up 6 bases and J gave up 3 bases, with 18 bases separating them. CDR3 loop: CASRVTTSQNYEQYF. In DNA, the CDR3 is TGTGCCAGCAGGGTCACTACTTCCCAAAACTACGAGCAGTACTTC.

This clone was observed a handful of times. A far larger clone lies a single base away; this is likely a read error. No conserved phenylalanine or tryptophan is present at the end of the CDR3, so a read error is the likely explanation. The chain recombines TRBV4-3 with TRBJ1-1; tentatively, D is TRBD1 (6 bases). The CDR3 is 15 residues long. Deletions cut 0 bases from V and 4 bases from J, with 12 bases between. Germline CDR1 is LGHNA and CDR2 is YSLEER. The CDR3 DNA reads as TGCGCCAGCAGCCAAGATAACAGGGCAGGCACTGAAGCTTTCCTT. It encodes CASSQDNRAGTEAFL.

In DNA form, the CDR3 reads TGCGCCAGCAGCTGGACAGGGAGGCATCAGCCCCAGCATTTT. Translating gives CASSWTGRHQPQHF. This chain uses TRBV5-1 with TRBJ1-5, with 8 nucleotides matching TRBD1. Unmatched junction bases numbered 4, after V lost 3 bases and J lost 5 bases. CDR3 size: 14 residues. Germline V gene sequence: CDR1 SGHRS, CDR2 YFSETQ.

The rearrangement joins TRBV6-1 to TRBJ2-3; 8 positions agree with TRBD2. The ends lost 7 bases at V and 4 bases at J; junction bases unmatched: 4. The CDR3 sequence is 13 residues long. Per germline, CDR1 MNHNS and CDR2 SASEGT. CDR3 sequence (DNA): TGTGCCAGCAATAGCGGGAAGGCAGATACGCAGTATTTT. Protein sequence: CASNSGKADTQYF.